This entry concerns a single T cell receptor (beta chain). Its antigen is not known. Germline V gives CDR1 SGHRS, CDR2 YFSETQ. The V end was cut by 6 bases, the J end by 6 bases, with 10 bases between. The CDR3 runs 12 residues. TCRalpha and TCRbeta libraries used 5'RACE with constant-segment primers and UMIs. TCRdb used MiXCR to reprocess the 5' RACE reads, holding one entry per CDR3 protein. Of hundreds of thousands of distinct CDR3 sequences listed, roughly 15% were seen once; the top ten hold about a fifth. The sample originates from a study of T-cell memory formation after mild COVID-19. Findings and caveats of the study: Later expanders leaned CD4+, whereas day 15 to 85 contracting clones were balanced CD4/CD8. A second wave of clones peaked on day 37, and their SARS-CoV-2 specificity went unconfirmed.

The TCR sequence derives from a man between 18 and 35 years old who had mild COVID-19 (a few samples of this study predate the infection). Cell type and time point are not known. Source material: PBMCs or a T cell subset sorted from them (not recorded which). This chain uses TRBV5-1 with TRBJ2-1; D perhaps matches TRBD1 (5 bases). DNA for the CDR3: TGCGCCAGCACATTAAGGGGCAATGAGCAGTTCTTC. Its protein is CASTLRGNEQFF.